This TCR beta chain was recovered during a study of beta chain features in type 1 diabetes. Isolated RNA was reverse transcribed in full, so expressed TCRB transcripts were sequenced. Sequencing was performed with immunoSEQ multiplex PCR; in TCRdb, only in-frame clones are kept and a portion is missing. The sample contains 150,000 or so clones, 7% to 10% of which appear only once. A word on this clone: The antigen remains unidentified.

Whole-study findings and limits: Reads derived from cDNA could over-represent cells showing high TCR expression.

Deletions cut 2 bases from V and 0 bases from J, with 7 bases between. The germline V gene has CDR1 GTSNPN and CDR2 SVGIG (reference sequence). The CDR3 consists of 13 residues. CD4+ naive, central memory, regulatory and stem cell-like memory cells were sorted via CD45RO/CCR7/CD25/CD127/CD95/CD27. The specimen sequenced was central memory CD4+ T cells from blood. This chain uses TRBV30 with TRBJ1-1; no clear D. The TCR originated in a man aged 18-30 years in good health. Written as DNA, the CDR3 is TGTGCCTGGAGTTCCACAATGAACACTGAAGCTTTCTTT. Its translation is CAWSSTMNTEAFF.